The 13 T cell receptor beta chains reported below all come from one sample, sequenced in a study of blood T cell repertoires in COVID-19. Assay used: immunoSEQ multiplex PCR; TCRdb lists only in-frame clones, some missing. The data hold hundreds of thousands of clones, with about four fifths observed a single time. Sequencing was carried out using peripheral blood. These receptor sequences come from a woman older than 75 with COVID-19, enrolled during active disease.

The chain couples TRBV2 to TRBJ2-4; 8 bases map to TRBD1. The CDR3 spans 12 residues. Germline V lookup: CDR1 SNHLY, CDR2 FYNNEI. V lost 6 bases and J lost 13; bases outside the gene matches: 8. For the CDR3, the DNA is TGTGCCAGCAGGCTGGACAGGGTTCCACAGTACTTC. It translates to CASRLDRVPQYF.

The rearrangement links TRBV28 to TRBJ2-1; TRBD1 is a possible D gene (5 bases). Trimming removed 6 bases from V and 14 bases from J, with 17 bases in between. From germline, CDR1 is MDHEN and CDR2 SYDVKM. This CDR3 has 12 amino acids. CDR3 DNA sequence: TGTGCCAGCAGCTCAGGGCAGACTTTAGAGTTCTTC. Its translation: CASSSGQTLEFF.

The gene calls are TRBV30 and TRBJ2-1; 7 bases agree with TRBD1. The CDR3 is made up of 17 amino acids. Germline CDR1 GTSNPN, CDR2 SVGIG (reference sequence). V lost 1 base and J lost 0; bases outside the gene matches: 9. The CDR3 protein is CAWSGAPTGNSYNEQFF. The DNA of the CDR3 is TGTGCCTGGAGTGGGGCCCCGACAGGGAACTCCTACAATGAGCAGTTCTTC. Full variable domain (missing parts from reference TRBV30 and TRBJ2-1): SQTIHQWPATLVQPVGSPLSLECTVEGTSNPNLYWYRQAAGRGLQLLFYSVGIGQISSEVPQNLSASRPQDRQFILSSKKLLLSDSGFYLCAWSGAPTGNSYNEQFFGPGTRLTVL.

This chain uses TRBV6-5 with TRBJ2-1, with 8 bases matching TRBD1. This CDR3 comprises 14 residues. Germline lookup yields CDR1 MNHEY and CDR2 SVGAGI. V lost 0 bases, J lost 9 bases, and 4 bases stayed unmatched. CDR3: CASSYSPGGSEQFF. Written as DNA, the CDR3 is TGTGCCAGCAGTTACTCACCAGGGGGCAGTGAGCAGTTCTTC.

The table lists this clone with a count of one. V gene TRBV6-5 combines with J gene TRBJ1-2, with 8 bases fitting TRBD1. Germline V CDR1 and CDR2: MNHEY, SVGAGI. The CDR3 spans 13 residues. The junction had 4 bases not matched to a gene; V was cut back by 6 bases and J by 4 bases. The CDR3: CASSIDRGYGYTF. The CDR3 DNA sequence: TGTGCCAGCAGCATTGACAGGGGCTATGGCTACACCTTC.

The count of this clone is one. The genes are TRBV29-1 and TRBJ2-3; 9 nucleotides line up with TRBD2. This CDR3 has 16 amino acids. With V trimmed by 2 bases and J by 4 bases, 10 bases remained unmatched. In germline, CDR1 is SQVTM, CDR2 ANQGSEA. The CDR3 DNA follows: TGCAGCGTTGAAAAAGGGGCGGGAGGGCCTGCAGATACGCAGTATTTT. It codes for CSVEKGAGGPADTQYF.

The chain recombines TRBV3-1 (or the pseudogene TRBV3-2) with TRBJ1-5; D call uncertain. This CDR3 contains 15 residues. V lost 0 bases and J 9 bases, leaving 15 bases between the germline ends. The germline V gene encodes CDR1 LGHDT and CDR2 YNNKEL (reference sequence). The CDR3 sequence is CASSQDFASTRPQHF. CDR3 DNA: TGTGCCAGCAGCCAAGATTTCGCCTCAACGAGGCCCCAGCATTTT.

A few counts support this clone. This chain links TRBV5-1 with TRBJ2-5; 13 nucleotides line up with TRBD2. J was trimmed by 3 bases and V by 0 bases; bases with no gene match: 2. Germline V gives CDR1 SGHRS, CDR2 YFSETQ. The CDR3 sequence is 16 residues long. DNA of the CDR3: TGCGCCAGCAGCTTGGGAGGACTAGCGGGAGAAGAGACCCAGTACTTC. As protein: CASSLGGLAGEETQYF.

The chain uses TRBV7-8 and TRBJ2-5; D remains unclear. Deletions cut 4 bases from V and 7 bases from J, with 7 bases between. Per germline, CDR1 SGHVS and CDR2 FQNEAQ. The CDR3 covers 11 residues. CDR3 in DNA: TGTGCCAGCAGCTCAACTTGGACCCAGTACTTC. Amino acid sequence: CASSSTWTQYF.

The chain carries TRBV2 and TRBJ1-5, with 7 bases lining up with TRBD1. The CDR3 extends over 15 amino acids. CDR1 and CDR2 from the germline V gene are SNHLY and FYNNEI. With V trimmed by 3 bases and J by 3 bases, 5 bases remained unmatched. The CDR3 is CASSEDRNSNQPQHF. CDR3 bases: TGTGCCAGCAGTGAGGACAGGAATTCCAATCAGCCCCAGCATTTT.

The chain carries TRBV5-1 and TRBJ1-2; D possibly corresponds to TRBD1 (6 bases). This CDR3 contains 14 residues. Looked up from germline, CDR1 is SGHRS and CDR2 is YFSETQ. Trimming removed 3 bases at V and 1 base at J, with 10 bases between. CDR3 amino acids: CASSSSGDNYGYTF. CDR3 nucleotide sequence: TGCGCCAGCAGCTCCTCAGGGGATAACTATGGCTACACCTTC.

This clone was detected once. The V gene is TRBV20-1, the J gene TRBJ1-2, with D possibly being TRBD1 (5 bases). Trimming took off 3 bases at V and 3 bases at J, with 14 bases between the two ends. The germline gives CDR1 DFQATT, CDR2 SNEGSKA (reference sequence). This CDR3 spans 14 amino acids. For the CDR3, the DNA is TGCAGTGCTAGTTTACGCGACAGAGACTATGGCTACACCTTC. Protein product: CSASLRDRDYGYTF.

The V gene is TRBV5-4, the J gene TRBJ1-2; TRBD1 is a possible D gene (6 bases). This CDR3 is built from 15 residues. V was pared by 0 bases and J by 8 bases, with 17 bases between. The germline V gene encodes CDR1 SGHNT and CDR2 YYREEE (reference sequence). The CDR3 sequence: CASSLVPNPQGGYTF. CDR3 DNA: TGTGCCAGCAGCTTGGTCCCCAACCCACAGGGAGGCTACACCTTC.